This T cell receptor (beta chain) comes out of a study of human T cells and chemical hapten exposure. This clonotype was counted between two and nine times. TCRdb re-analysed the RACE reads in MiXCR, keeping a single row per CDR3 protein. The repertoire has approximately 260,000 distinct CDR3 sequences, about 9% of them found once; the top ten carry under 2.5%. The time point here: pre-sensitization, week 0. Regarding treatment: therapeutic diphenylcyclopropenone sensitization with weekly scalp DPC. The material sequenced was whole blood, taken in connection with sensitization to the hapten diphenylcyclopropenone (DPC). This clonotype originated in a woman aged 40 to 50 with alopecia areata. Some clones in this sample may be carry-over from other donors' samples.

CDR3 sequence: CASSSGTGDHLYGYTF. The CDR3 DNA reads as TGTGCCAGCAGCTCCGGGACAGGGGATCATCTCTATGGCTACACCTTC. The chain uses TRBV7-2 and TRBJ1-2, with 10 bases identical to TRBD1. Per the germline V gene, CDR1 is SGHTA and CDR2 is FQGNSA. The junction had 9 bases not matched to a gene; V was cut back by 4 bases and J by 4 bases. This CDR3 is built from 16 residues.